These 18 T cell receptor beta chains came from one sample sequenced in a study of OX40 agonist ivuxolimab in advanced cancers. Repertoires were generated with immunoSEQ multiplex PCR, while TCRdb's copy carries only in-frame clones and drops some. The table includes roughly 92,000 clones, around 89% detected once. The specimen comprised CD4+ or CD8+ T cells sorted from blood, sampled in a trial of the OX40 agonist ivuxolimab. The receptors shown here come from an adult with an advanced solid tumor such as melanoma, head and neck, liver or kidney cancer.

This chain connects TRBV5-4 to TRBJ1-6; 9 bases align to TRBD1. The CDR3 runs to 16 residues. Germline lookup yields CDR1 SGHNT and CDR2 YYREEE (reference sequence). Trimming removed 0 bases from V and 10 bases from J; junction bases left unmatched: 8. CDR3 amino acids: CASSLDPQGTGSPLHF. Written as DNA, the CDR3 is TGTGCCAGCAGCTTGGACCCACAGGGGACAGGGTCACCCCTCCACTTT.

The chain links TRBV4-3 to TRBJ1-4, with 12 bases matching TRBD1. The ends lost 0 bases at V and 7 bases at J; junction bases unmatched: 3. The CDR3 consists of 16 residues. Germline lookup yields CDR1 LGHNA and CDR2 YSLEER. CDR3 nucleotide sequence: TGCGCCAGCAGCCAAGATGGGACAGGGGGCGGTGAAAAACTGTTTTTT. Protein sequence: CASSQDGTGGGEKLFF.

The sample holds one count of this clone. The chain recombines TRBV4-2 with TRBJ2-7; 7 bases are shared with TRBD2. This CDR3 region has 15 residues. Trimming removed 4 bases from V and 4 bases from J; junction bases left unmatched: 10. The germline gives CDR1 LGHNA, CDR2 YNFKEQ. CDR3 sequence: CASSPQTSLLYEQYF. The CDR3 DNA reads as TGTGCCAGCAGCCCACAGACTAGCCTTTTATACGAGCAGTACTTC.

The CDR3 spells CASSSGTSGLRDTQYF. In nucleotides, the CDR3 is TGTGCCAGCAGCTCCGGGACTAGCGGGCTGAGAGATACGCAGTATTTT. The chain links TRBV11-3 to TRBJ2-3; TRBD2 matches at 12 bases. Germline loops: CDR1 SGHNT, CDR2 YENEEA. There are 16 residues in the CDR3. Losses at the gene ends were 4 bases for V and 5 bases for J; bases not matched to a gene: 7.

The genes are TRBV6-1 and TRBJ1-2; 12 bases agree with TRBD1. The CDR3 has 15 residues. Germline CDR1 reads MNHNS; CDR2 reads SASEGT. The trim removed 4 bases at V and 4 bases at J, leaving 4 bases unmatched. The CDR3 sequence: CASSGPGQGAYGYTF. The CDR3 DNA follows: TGTGCCAGCAGTGGACCGGGACAGGGGGCCTATGGCTACACCTTC.

The chain carries TRBV6-1 and TRBJ1-5; a weak D match, TRBD1 (6 bases). V shed 3 bases and J shed 11 bases, with 26 bases lying between them. Per the germline V gene, CDR1 is MNHNS and CDR2 is SASEGT. This CDR3 region has 17 residues. The DNA of the CDR3 is TGTGCCAGCAGTGAGGTCCGGGGGGCTCCCCCGAAATGGGCCCAGCATTTT. Residues: CASSEVRGAPPKWAQHF.

V gene TRBV5-8 combines with J gene TRBJ1-1, with D possibly TRBD1 on 5 matching bases. Germline V gives CDR1 SGHTS, CDR2 YDEGEE. V was trimmed by 2 bases and J by 5 bases, leaving 16 bases between them. The length of the CDR3 is 15 residues. The CDR3 DNA follows: TGTGCCAGCAGCTTATACGACAGTCGAAGTACTGAAGCTTTCTTT. It yields the protein CASSLYDSRSTEAFF.

This clone came up a few times. The rearrangement links TRBV5-4 to TRBJ2-3, with 8 bases aligning to TRBD1. Germline V CDR1 and CDR2: SGHNT, YYREEE (reference sequence). The J segment lost 1 base and the V segment lost 4 bases, leaving 8 bases of the junction unmatched. The CDR3 length is 16 residues. The CDR3 region is CASSPAGGRGTDTQYF. CDR3 DNA sequence: TGTGCCAGCAGCCCCGCAGGGGGCCGAGGCACAGATACGCAGTATTTT.

The CDR3 coding sequence is TGTGCCAGCAGACTAGCGGACAATGAGCAGTTCTTC. It translates to CASRLADNEQFF. The chain combines TRBV25-1 with TRBJ2-1; 8 nucleotides line up with TRBD2. CDR1 and CDR2 from the germline V gene are MGHDK and SYGVNS. CDR3 length: 12 amino acids. J lost 5 bases, V lost 6 bases, and 0 bases had no gene match.

The table lists this clone with a few counts. The V gene is TRBV11-2, the J gene TRBJ2-4; no firm D call. The germline CDR1 and CDR2 sequences are SGHAT and FQNNGV. The CDR3 totals 14 residues. V dropped 4 bases and J dropped 0 bases, with 7 bases sitting between them. Written as DNA, the CDR3 is TGTGCCAGCAGCTCCAGGTTAGCCAAAAACATTCAGTACTTC. Protein: CASSSRLAKNIQYF. Looking up the rest from reference TRBV11-2 and TRBJ2-4 gives the full variable domain: EAGVAQSPRYKIIEKRQSVAFWCNPISGHATLYWYQQILGQGPKLLIQFQNNGVVDDSQLPKDRFSAERLKGVDSTLKIQPAKLEDSAVYLCASSSRLAKNIQYFGAGTRLSVL.

The V gene is TRBV6-1, the J gene TRBJ1-5, with TRBD1 identical over 10 bases. The CDR3 length is 16 residues. Germline trimming cut 4 bases from V and 6 bases from J; bases unmatched to any gene: 9. Germline CDR1 is MNHNS and CDR2 is SASEGT. The CDR3 loop reads CASSVSGTGDGQPQHF. CDR3 coding DNA: TGTGCCAGCAGTGTAAGCGGGACAGGGGACGGTCAGCCCCAGCATTTT.

The chain joins TRBV6-1 to TRBJ1-5; possible D gene TRBD1, 5 bases. Trimming left V 4 bases short and J 0 bases short, with 13 bases between. This CDR3 is 16 amino acids long. The germline CDR1 and CDR2 sequences are MNHNS and SASEGT. The CDR3 protein is CASSGHWDVSNQPQHF. In nucleotides, the CDR3 is TGTGCCAGCAGTGGCCACTGGGACGTTAGCAATCAGCCCCAGCATTTT.

V gene TRBV27 combines with J gene TRBJ1-5; a weak D match, TRBD1 (5 bases). Germline CDR1 is MNHEY and CDR2 is SMNVEV (reference sequence). This CDR3 spans 15 amino acids. V lost 5 bases, J lost 1 base, and 12 bases lay in between. The CDR3 bases are TGTGCCAGCAGTCGGGGGAGGGGCAGCAATCAGCCCCAGCATTTT. This encodes CASSRGRGSNQPQHF.

The chain combines TRBV7-3 with TRBJ2-4; no clear D gene. This CDR3 spans 16 amino acids. Germline CDR1 reads SGHTA; CDR2 reads FQGTGA. V dropped 2 bases and J dropped 2 bases, with 13 bases sitting between them. The CDR3 sequence: CASSLGRASSKNIQYF. For the CDR3, the DNA is TGTGCCAGCAGCTTAGGACGGGCAAGCTCCAAAAACATTCAGTACTTC.

V usage is TRBV15 and J usage is TRBJ2-2; D may be TRBD2 (7 bases). Germline assignment: CDR1 LNHNV and CDR2 YYDKDF (reference sequence). The CDR3 covers 16 residues. V was clipped by 5 bases and J by 6 bases, with 19 bases between them. The CDR3 loop is CATSLRRGGPAGELFF. The CDR3 DNA reads TGTGCCACCAGCCTCAGGAGGGGGGGGCCAGCCGGGGAGCTGTTTTTT.

V and J are TRBV4-1 and TRBJ1-4; the D is unclear. Germline V gene sequence: CDR1 MGHRA, CDR2 YSYEKL. V shed 1 base and J shed 8 bases, with 5 bases lying between them. The CDR3 length is 12 residues. The DNA of the CDR3 is TGCGCCAGCAGCCAAGTGGCAGAAAAACTGTTTTTT. The encoded protein is CASSQVAEKLFF.

The CDR3 loop is CASSVAWGSGETQYF. CDR3 in DNA: TGTGCCAGCAGCGTAGCATGGGGCTCCGGGGAGACCCAGTACTTC. This chain joins TRBV9 and TRBJ2-5, with a possible D match to TRBD1 (5 bases). CDR1 is SGDLS, CDR2 YYNGEE, per germline. CDR3 length: 15 residues. V shed 0 bases and J shed 5 bases, with 14 bases lying between them.

This clone was detected only once. J is TRBJ2-3 and V is TRBV7-3; the D call may be TRBD1 or TRBD2 (5 bases each). V was cut by 2 bases and J by 7 bases, with 13 bases left in between. The V gene's germline CDR1 is SGHTA and CDR2 FQGTGA. The CDR3 is 14 residues long. For the CDR3, the DNA is TGTGCCAGCAGCTTAGTAGCCGGGGCCCATACGCAGTATTTT. This codes for CASSLVAGAHTQYF.